Listed below are T cell receptor beta chains from one sample, sequenced in a study of CD8+CD57+ T cells in acquired aplastic anemia. TCRdb independently ran MiXCR on the reads; one entry per CDR3 protein. The repertoire holds 250,000 to 300,000 distinct CDR3 sequences, with around 60% as singletons. Sequences were obtained from sorted CD4+, CD8+, or CD8+CD57+ T cells (not recorded which) from PBMCs. The source is a human donor with severe aplastic anemia or a healthy control (not recorded which). Both conserved end residues are part of each CDR3. Each record gives: D gene, V gene, J gene, clone size, CDR3 protein, CDR3 DNA. The D gene is left open where the match is weak. Clone size is stated in some rows and not others, as once, few, many or a class when expanded.

TRBD1,TRBV20-1,TRBJ2-2,-,CSARRTGANTGELFF,TGCAGTGCTAGAAGGACAGGGGCGAACACCGGGGAGCTGTTTTTT
TRBD1,TRBV19,TRBJ1-5,once,CASSITGGDQPQHF,TGTGCCAGTAGTATAACAGGGGGCGATCAGCCCCAGCATTTT
TRBD1,TRBV7-9,TRBJ2-3,-,CASRPTGGTQYF,TGTGCCAGCAGACCTACAGGGGGTACGCAGTATTTT
TRBD2,TRBV19,TRBJ2-3,-,CASTTSGTSTDTQYF,TGTGCCAGTACCACTAGCGGGACTAGCACAGATACGCAGTATTTT
-,TRBV2,TRBJ2-5,once,CASSLGSGTGRGTQYF,TGTGCCAGCAGCTTAGGGAGCGGGACGGGCAGGGGGACCCAGTACTTC
TRBD1,TRBV6-7,TRBJ1-4,few,CASGRDRDFGTLFF,TGTGCCAGCGGCCGGGACAGGGACTTCGGAACACTGTTTTTT
-,TRBV12-3/TRBV12-4,TRBJ2-2,many,CASTQGQYTGELFF,TGTGCCAGCACCCAAGGACAGTACACCGGGGAGCTGTTTTTT
-,TRBV6-5,TRBJ1-5,many,CASSGDSNQPQHF,TGTGCCAGCAGTGGGGATAGCAATCAGCCCCAGCATTTT
-,TRBV7-2,TRBJ2-2,-,CASISPLETGELFF,TGTGCCAGCATAAGCCCGTTAGAGACCGGGGAGCTGTTTTTT
-,TRBV24-1,TRBJ1-6,-,CATVKNSPLHF,TGTGCCACCGTTAAAAATTCACCCCTCCACTTT
-,TRBV2,TRBJ2-7,-,CAAGRGRDEQYF,TGTGCCGCGGGCCGGGGGCGAGATGAGCAGTACTTC
-,TRBV24-1,TRBJ2-3,-,CATMGDLTDTQYF,TGTGCCACCATGGGGGACTTAACAGATACGCAGTATTTT
-,TRBV7-2,TRBJ1-2,-,CASSYQGGGYGYTF,TGTGCCAGCAGCTACCAAGGGGGGGGCTATGGCTACACCTTC
-,TRBV18,TRBJ1-1,-,CASSPKTVPGNTEAFF,TGTGCCAGCTCACCCAAAACAGTTCCCGGAAACACTGAAGCTTTCTTT
-,TRBV20-1,TRBJ2-2,-,CSARSTGNTGELFF,TGCAGTGCTAGATCTACAGGGAACACCGGGGAGCTGTTTTTT